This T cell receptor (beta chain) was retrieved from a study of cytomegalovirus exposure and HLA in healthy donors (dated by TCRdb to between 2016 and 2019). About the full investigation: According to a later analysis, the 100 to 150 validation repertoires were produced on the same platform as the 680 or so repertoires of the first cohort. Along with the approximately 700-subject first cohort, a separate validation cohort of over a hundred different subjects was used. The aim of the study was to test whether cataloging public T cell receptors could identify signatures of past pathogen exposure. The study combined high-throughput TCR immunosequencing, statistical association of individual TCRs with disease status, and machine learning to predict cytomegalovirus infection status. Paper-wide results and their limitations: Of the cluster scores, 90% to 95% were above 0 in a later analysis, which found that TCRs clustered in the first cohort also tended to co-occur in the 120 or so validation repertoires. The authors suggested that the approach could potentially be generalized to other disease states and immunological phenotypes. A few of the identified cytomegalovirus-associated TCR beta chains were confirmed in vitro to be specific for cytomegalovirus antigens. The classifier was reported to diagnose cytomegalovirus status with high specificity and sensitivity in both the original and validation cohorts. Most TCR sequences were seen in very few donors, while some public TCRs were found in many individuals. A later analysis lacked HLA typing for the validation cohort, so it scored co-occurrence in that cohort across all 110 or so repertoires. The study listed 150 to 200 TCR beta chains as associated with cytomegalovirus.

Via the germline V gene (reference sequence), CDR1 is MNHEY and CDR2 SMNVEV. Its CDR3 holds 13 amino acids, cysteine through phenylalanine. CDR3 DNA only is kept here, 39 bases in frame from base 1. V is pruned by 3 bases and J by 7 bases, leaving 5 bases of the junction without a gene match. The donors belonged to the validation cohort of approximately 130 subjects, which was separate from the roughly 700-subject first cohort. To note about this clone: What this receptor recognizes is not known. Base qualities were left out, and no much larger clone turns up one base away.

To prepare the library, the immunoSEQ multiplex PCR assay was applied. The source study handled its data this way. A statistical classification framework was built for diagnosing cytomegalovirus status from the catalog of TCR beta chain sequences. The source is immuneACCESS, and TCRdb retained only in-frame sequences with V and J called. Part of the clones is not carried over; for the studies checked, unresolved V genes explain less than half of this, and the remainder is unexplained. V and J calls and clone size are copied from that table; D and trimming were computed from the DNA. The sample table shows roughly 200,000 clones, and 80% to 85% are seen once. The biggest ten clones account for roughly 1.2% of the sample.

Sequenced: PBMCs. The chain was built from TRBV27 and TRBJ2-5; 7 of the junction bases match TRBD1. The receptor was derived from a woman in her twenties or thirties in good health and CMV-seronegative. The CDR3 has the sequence CASSLGQRRTQYF. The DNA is TGTGCCAGCAGTTTGGGACAGCGGCGGACCCAGTACTTC.